These 30 T cell receptor beta chains were sequenced from one sample in a study of T cell clonality in common variable immunodeficiency. Using immunoSEQ multiplex PCR, the repertoire was profiled, and TCRdb retains in-frame clones only, with some absent. The table lists roughly 70,000 clones, with no singletons. Sequencing used peripheral blood mononuclear cells. These TCRs come from a person aged 18 to 75 in good health.

This clone was recorded many times. The CDR3 extends 3 residues past the end of the read, so its final part is completed from the germline J gene. This chain joins TRBV28 and TRBJ2-3; no definite D call. The CDR3 spans 16 residues. Trimming shortened V by 7 bases and J by 2 bases, and 19 bases separated the two germline ends. In germline, CDR1 is MDHEN, CDR2 SYDVKM. The CDR3 spells CASKVYSGRYTDTQYF. CDR3 DNA, as far as it was read: TGTGCCAGCAAGGTTTATTCAGGTAGATACACAGATACG.

This clone was seen at least ten times. Read sequence stops 3 residues before the CDR3 end, and the germline J gene provides the missing end. The chain carries TRBV5-1 and TRBJ1-2, with 7 bases aligning to TRBD1. CDR1 is SGHRS and CDR2 is YFSETQ in the germline V gene. V gave up 4 bases and J gave up 4 bases; unmatched junction bases: 7. This CDR3 region has 14 residues. CDR3 in amino acids: CASSLLTGTYGYTF. Partial CDR3 DNA: TGCGCCAGCAGCCTATTGACAGGGACCTATGGC.

This clone came up many times. The read gets to within 3 residues of the CDR3 end, and the germline J gene fills in the rest. The chain combines TRBV10-1 with TRBJ1-1; possible D gene TRBD1, 5 bases. The germline V gene encodes CDR1 WNHNN and CDR2 SYGVQD (reference sequence). Trimming shortened V by 5 bases and J by 0 bases, and 10 bases separated the two germline ends. The CDR3 consists of 14 residues. The CDR3 spells CASSKDSLNTEAFF. The part of the CDR3 DNA that was read is TGCGCCAGCAGTAAAGACAGTCTGAACACTGAA.

This clone was seen many times. The observed sequence ends 3 residues before the CDR3 terminus, with the missing tail filled in from the germline J gene. The rearrangement uses TRBV28 and TRBJ1-6, with 7 bases that match TRBD1. Trimming took 7 bases from V and 7 from J; bases not matched to a gene: 7. The CDR3 spans 14 residues. Germline V gene data show CDR1 as MDHEN and CDR2 as SYDVKM. CDR3 amino acids: CASILIGGNSPLHF. The part of the CDR3 DNA that was read is TGTGCCAGCATCTTGATAGGGGGCAATTCACCC.

This clone was observed many times. The read stops 3 residues short of the end of the CDR3; the missing end is completed from the germline J gene. The J gene is TRBJ2-3, the V gene TRBV7-3; 7 positions match TRBD1. Germline assignment: CDR1 SGHTA and CDR2 FQGTGA. V lost 4 bases to trimming and J lost 3 bases; unmatched junction nucleotides: 4. CDR3 length: 14 amino acids. The sequenced part of the CDR3 DNA is TGTGCCAGCAGCTCCGCGACAGGGACAGATACG. Translating it yields CASSSATGTDT. Given in full, the CDR3 is CASSSATGTDTQYF.

This clone appeared many times. The missing CDR3 end, 3 residues past where the read stops, is filled in from the germline J gene. The chain couples TRBV6-1 to TRBJ1-2; unclear D gene. Trimming pared 1 base from V and 7 bases from J, leaving 16 bases between. Germline V gene data show CDR1 as MNHNS and CDR2 as SASEGT. The CDR3 covers 15 residues. CDR3 residues: CASSEGATRMFGYTF. CDR3 bases read: TGTGCCAGCAGTGAAGGGGCGACTAGGATGTTTGGC.

This clone was seen repeatedly, ten times or more. The CDR3 end is not reached by the read, which stops 3 residues before it; the germline J gene fills it in. The chain uses TRBV11-3 and TRBJ2-1; 7 bases are a match to TRBD2. This CDR3 contains 14 residues. After removal of 1 base from V and 5 bases from J, the junction contained 2 bases not matched to a gene. Germline V lookup: CDR1 SGHNT, CDR2 YENEEA. CDR3 residues: CASSLGLADNEQFF. CDR3 DNA, as far as it was read: TGTGCCAGCAGCTTAGGTCTAGCGGACAATGAG.

This clone was recorded many times. The read gets to within 3 residues of the CDR3 end, and the germline J gene fills in the rest. The chain carries TRBV5-1 and TRBJ2-4, with TRBD1 identical over 8 bases. CDR3 size: 16 residues. The V gene end was trimmed by 2 bases and the J gene end by 1 base; junction bases not matched to a gene: 5. In germline, CDR1 is SGHRS, CDR2 YFSETQ. CDR3: CASSLDRGAAKNIQYF. The DNA read from the CDR3 is TGCGCCAGCAGCTTAGACAGGGGCGCGGCCAAAAACATT.

There are many counts of this clone. Read coverage stops 3 residues before the CDR3 terminus; the germline J gene supplies the remainder. V is TRBV6-2 or TRBV6-3 and J is TRBJ2-7; D not resolved. The CDR3 runs to 13 residues. V was cut by 2 bases and J by 1 base, with 6 bases left in between. Looked up from germline, CDR1 is MNHEY and CDR2 is SVGEGT. The DNA read from the CDR3 is TGTGCCAGCAGTTACGAACAGTCCTACGAG. It specifies CASSYEQSYE. The whole CDR3 protein is CASSYEQSYEQYF.

This clone has ten or more counts. The CDR3 loop reads CASRLTSGGAGNEQFF. The DNA read from the CDR3 is TGTGCCAGCAGGTTGACTAGCGGGGGAGCGGGGAATGAG. This sequence joins TRBV7-3 and TRBJ2-1, with TRBD2 identical over 12 bases. The read gets to within 3 residues of the CDR3 end, and the germline J gene fills in the rest. V shed 6 bases and J 7 bases; nucleotides not matched to a gene: 10. Germline V gene lookup returns CDR1 SGHTA and CDR2 FQGTGA. CDR3 length: 16 amino acids.

This clone was counted many times. The DNA ends 3 residues before the CDR3 does, and the rest of the CDR3 is filled in from the germline J gene. The genes are TRBV20-1 and TRBJ2-1, with 8 bases fitting TRBD2. From germline, CDR1 is DFQATT and CDR2 SNEGSKA (reference sequence). V lost 6 bases and J lost 4; bases outside the gene matches: 5. There are 13 residues in the CDR3. CDR3: CSALSGSYNEQFF. The DNA read from the CDR3 is TGCAGTGCCTTGAGCGGGAGTTACAATGAG.

This clone was seen repeatedly, ten times or more. From the germline J gene comes the end of the CDR3, since the read stops 3 residues before it. The rearrangement links TRBV2 to TRBJ2-1; 7 nucleotides align to TRBD2. Germline V lookup: CDR1 SNHLY, CDR2 FYNNEI. V lost 1 base and J lost 5; bases outside the gene matches: 5. This CDR3 region has 15 residues. The CDR3 region is CASSEEGGSHNEQFF. The part of the CDR3 DNA that was read is TGTGCCAGCAGTGAAGAGGGCGGGAGCCACAATGAG. The whole variable domain, remainder taken from reference TRBV2 and TRBJ2-1, is EPEVTQTPSHQVTQMGQEVILRCVPISNHLYFYWYRQILGQKVEFLVSFYNNEISEKSEIFDDQFSVERPDGSNFTLKIRSTKLEDSAMYFCASSEEGGSHNEQFFGPGTRLTVL.

This clone came up many times. The read comes to an end 3 residues before the CDR3 does, leaving the germline J gene to fill in the end. The J gene is TRBJ1-1, the V gene TRBV10-1; the D gene is possibly TRBD1 (5 bases). The CDR3 is made up of 13 amino acids. V dropped 9 bases and J dropped 3 bases, with 14 bases sitting between them. Germline V lookup: CDR1 WNHNN, CDR2 SYGVQD (reference sequence). The DNA read from the CDR3 is TGCGCCAGTTCCCGGGGGGTCTACACTGAA. Protein product: CASSRGVYTE. The full CDR3 is CASSRGVYTEAFF.

This clone has just a few counts. The read terminates 3 residues before the CDR3 end, so the remaining end is supplied by the germline J gene. The chain is built from TRBV29-1 and TRBJ2-3, with 10 bases aligning to TRBD2. Losses at the gene ends were 7 bases for V and 4 bases for J; bases not matched to a gene: 14. From germline, CDR1 is SQVTM and CDR2 ANQGSEA. The CDR3 is 16 residues long. The CDR3: CSAAPGTSVGADTQYF. The CDR3 DNA, read in part, is TGCAGCGCCGCCCCCGGGACTAGCGTGGGGGCAGATACG.

This clone showed up many times. With the read ending 3 residues before the CDR3 end, the germline J gene is used to fill in that end. The chain links TRBV13 to TRBJ2-7, with 7 bases identical to TRBD2. Germline CDR1 is PRHDT and CDR2 is FYEKMQ (reference sequence). The CDR3 spans 15 residues. The trim removed 4 bases at V and 4 bases at J, leaving 10 bases unmatched. The CDR3 reads CASSSLADSLYEQYF. The sequenced part of the CDR3 DNA is TGTGCCAGCAGCTCGCTAGCGGACTCGTTATACGAG.

This clone was seen repeatedly, ten times or more. The read gets to within 3 residues of the CDR3 end, and the germline J gene fills in the rest. This chain uses TRBV13 with TRBJ1-2, with 9 bases fitting TRBD1. This CDR3 comprises 14 residues. In germline, CDR1 is PRHDT, CDR2 FYEKMQ (reference sequence). With V trimmed by 5 bases and J by 3 bases, 4 bases remained unmatched. The sequenced CDR3 bases are TGTGCCAGCAGCCTATGGACAGGGGACTATGGC. Amino acids: CASSLWTGDYG. The CDR3 in full is CASSLWTGDYGYTF.

This clone appeared many times. The sequenced fragment ends 3 residues before the CDR3 boundary, so the rest is inferred from the germline J gene. The same CDR3 is also encoded by other DNA sequences in this sample. The chain is built from TRBV20-1 and TRBJ2-7; 8 nucleotides match TRBD2. Germline assignment: CDR1 DFQATT and CDR2 SNEGSKA (reference sequence). J gave up 3 bases and V 5 bases, and 6 bases lay outside the gene matches. CDR3 length equals 13 residues. CDR3 region: CSAHRGGVYEQYF. CDR3 bases read: TGCAGTGCTCACCGGGGGGGAGTCTACGAG.

This clone was counted at least ten times. The read terminates 3 residues before the CDR3 end, so the remaining end is supplied by the germline J gene. The V call is TRBV7-8, the J call TRBJ1-2, with unresolved D. This CDR3 has 15 amino acids. The germline V gene has CDR1 SGHVS and CDR2 FQNEAQ. The part of the CDR3 DNA that was read is TGTGCCAGCAGCTGGCGGGAACGGCCTCCGGAGGGC. Translated, it gives CASSWRERPPEG. The CDR3 as a whole reads CASSWRERPPEGYTF.

This clone was recorded at least ten times. The read ends 3 residues before the CDR3 terminus; that terminus is restored from the germline J gene. This sequence joins TRBV5-4 and TRBJ2-4, with 8 bases that match TRBD2. The junction had 10 bases not matched to a gene; V was cut back by 5 bases and J by 3 bases. Looked up from germline, CDR1 is SGHNT and CDR2 is YYREEE (reference sequence). The CDR3 consists of 16 residues. The CDR3 spells CASRSGRGSDKNIQYF. The DNA read from the CDR3 is TGTGCCAGCAGGAGCGGGAGAGGGTCCGACAAAAACATT.

This clone was detected ten times or more. The sequence runs out 3 residues before the end of the CDR3; the remainder is reconstructed from the germline J gene. This sequence joins TRBV19 and TRBJ2-4; 7 bases map to TRBD2. Trimming cost V 8 bases and J 8 bases; bases outside gene matches: 15. This CDR3 comprises 15 residues. The V gene's germline CDR1 is LNHDA and CDR2 SQIVND (reference sequence). The sequenced part of the CDR3 DNA is TGTGCCAGTGCCCCCCGGGTCAGCGGGATTGACATT. Residues: CASAPRVSGIDI. The whole CDR3 sequence reads CASAPRVSGIDIQYF.

This clone was counted ten times or more. From the germline J gene comes the end of the CDR3, since the read stops 3 residues before it. The V and J genes are TRBV2 and TRBJ1-2, with a possible D match to TRBD1 (5 bases). The CDR3 is made up of 15 amino acids. Germline assignment: CDR1 SNHLY and CDR2 FYNNEI. The CDR3 bases that were read are TGTGCCAGCAGTGAAGTAAGACAGCCGTCGGTTGTC. This gives the protein CASSEVRQPSVV. The full CDR3 sequence reads CASSEVRQPSVVYTF.

There are many counts of this clone. The read terminates 3 residues before the CDR3 end, so the remaining end is supplied by the germline J gene. The rearrangement joins TRBV19 to TRBJ1-5, with D possibly matching TRBD1 (5 bases). V shed 6 bases and J shed 2 bases, with 11 bases lying between them. This CDR3 spans 14 amino acids. Germline V gene lookup returns CDR1 LNHDA and CDR2 SQIVND (reference sequence). The CDR3 DNA, read in part, is TGTGCCAGTAGGGGCCCGGGGGGCAATCAGCCC. It encodes CASRGPGGNQP. Given in full, the CDR3 is CASRGPGGNQPQHF.

This clone was seen many times. From the germline J gene comes the end of the CDR3, since the read stops 3 residues before it. The chain couples TRBV12-3 or TRBV12-4 to TRBJ2-7; 9 bases line up with TRBD1. The junction had 7 bases not matched to a gene; V was cut back by 5 bases and J by 5 bases. The CDR3 loop spans 14 amino acids. The DNA read from the CDR3 is TGTGCCAGCAGTCCTACAGGGGGCTTCCACGAG. This codes for CASSPTGGFHE. The CDR3 as a whole reads CASSPTGGFHEQYF.

This clone has at least ten counts. The DNA ends 3 residues before the CDR3 does, and the rest of the CDR3 is filled in from the germline J gene. The chain combines TRBV7-3 with TRBJ2-7; tentative D call: TRBD1 (5 bases). The CDR3 consists of 15 residues. Germline V gene lookup returns CDR1 SGHTA and CDR2 FQGTGA. V lost 5 bases to trimming and J lost 0 bases, with 14 bases between them. Here the CDR3 reads CASSPKTASSYEQYF. CDR3 DNA (partial): TGTGCCAGCAGCCCAAAGACAGCGAGCTCCTACGAG.

This clone was observed at least ten times. The sequenced fragment ends 3 residues before the CDR3 boundary, so the rest is inferred from the germline J gene. V usage is TRBV5-1 and J usage is TRBJ2-7, with 7 bases matching TRBD1. Trimming at V came to 5 bases and at J to 3 bases, leaving 11 bases not matched to a gene. The CDR3 extends over 15 amino acids. CDR1 is SGHRS and CDR2 is YFSETQ in the germline V gene. Incomplete CDR3 DNA: TGCGCCAGCAGACCAACCCGGACAGGTTTCTACGAG. It is translated as CASRPTRTGFYE. In full, the CDR3 reads CASRPTRTGFYEQYF.

This clone came up many times. The read falls 3 residues short of the CDR3 end, and the missing part is taken from the germline J gene. The chain uses TRBV5-1 and TRBJ2-4, with 7 nucleotides matching TRBD1. The V gene end was trimmed by 4 bases and the J gene end by 7 bases; junction bases not matched to a gene: 8. Germline V CDR1 and CDR2: SGHRS, YFSETQ. The CDR3 has 14 amino acids. The CDR3 bases that were read are TGCGCCAGCAGCCAACCCCGGGACAGCAACATT. It specifies CASSQPRDSNI. The full CDR3 protein is CASSQPRDSNIQYF.

This clone was counted at least ten times. Read coverage stops 3 residues before the CDR3 terminus; the germline J gene supplies the remainder. The V and J genes are TRBV7-2 and TRBJ1-6; 7 bases map to TRBD1. Germline CDR1 reads SGHTA; CDR2 reads FQGNSA. The CDR3 runs 15 residues. J lost 7 bases, V lost 5 bases, and 8 bases had no gene match. The CDR3 protein is CASSPRQGRNSPLHF. The covered CDR3 bases are TGTGCCAGCAGCCCTCGACAGGGTAGGAATTCACCC.

In its sample, this clone was seen many times. The read terminates 3 residues before the CDR3 end, so the remaining end is supplied by the germline J gene. The chain has TRBV12-3 or TRBV12-4 and TRBJ2-1, with D possibly TRBD2 on 5 matching bases. This CDR3 is 15 amino acids long. The germline V and J ends were trimmed by 3 bases and 7 bases, with 16 bases remaining between them. The CDR3 DNA, read in part, is TGTGCCAGCAGTTTCGGCGGGCCTCGGGGAAATGAG. Protein sequence: CASSFGGPRGNE. The full CDR3 protein reads CASSFGGPRGNEQFF.

This clone was picked up many times. The read ends 3 residues shy of where the CDR3 ends; the end is completed using the germline J gene. The chain couples TRBV20-1 to TRBJ2-5; 7 bases are shared with TRBD2. J gave up 3 bases and V 0 bases, and 16 bases lay outside the gene matches. The CDR3 has 18 amino acids. CDR1 is DFQATT, CDR2 SNEGSKA, per germline (reference sequence). The CDR3 DNA, read in part, is TGCAGTGCTAGAGATTATTCAACGGGACTAAGCTTGAAAGAGACC. Translation gives CSARDYSTGLSLKET. The full CDR3 protein reads CSARDYSTGLSLKETQYF.

This clone was counted at least ten times. With the read ending 3 residues before the CDR3 end, the germline J gene is used to fill in that end. The rearrangement links TRBV20-1 to TRBJ2-1, with TRBD1 matching over 7 bases. The CDR3 extends over 13 amino acids. V lost 6 bases to trimming and J lost 9 bases; unmatched junction nucleotides: 11. Germline CDR1 reads DFQATT; CDR2 reads SNEGSKA (reference sequence). CDR3 sequence: CSASRGRRGEQFF. CDR3 DNA (partial): TGCAGTGCCTCGAGGGGGCGCAGGGGTGAG.